Listed below are T cell receptor beta chains from one sample, sequenced in a study of blood T cell repertoires in COVID-19. TCRdb's copy holds only in-frame clones and misses some; the assay was immunoSEQ multiplex PCR. This sample has around 200,000 clones, with 80% to 90% found just once. The sample was PBMCs or T cells enriched from blood (not recorded which). The receptors originated from a woman between 50 and 59 years old in a cohort exposed to, infected with or recovered from COVID-19 (not recorded which). The CDR3 runs from the conserved cysteine through the conserved F or W. A D gene is named only where the DNA matches it firmly. A row's size may be missing; if present it is once, few, many or a size class.

d_call	cdr3_length	clone_size	j_call	v_call	cdr3_nt	cdr3_aa
TRBD1	15	.	TRBJ1-3	TRBV7-2	TGTGCCAGCAGTTTTTCACAGGGGACTGGAAACACCATATATTTT	CASSFSQGTGNTIYF
TRBD1	13	.	TRBJ2-3	TRBV5-1	TGCGCCAGCAGTGGTCAGGGGGCAGATACGCAGTATTTT	CASSGQGADTQYF
TRBD1	13	.	TRBJ1-1	TRBV30	TGTGCCTGGAGTGAGGGGGCTTGGACTGAAGCTTTCTTT	CAWSEGAWTEAFF
TRBD1	16	.	TRBJ2-2	TRBV5-6	TGTGCCAGCAGCTCCCGGGACAGGGGATACACCGGGGAGCTGTTTTTT	CASSSRDRGYTGELFF
TRBD1	16	.	TRBJ2-3	TRBV3-1/TRBV3-2	TGTGCCAGCAGCCTAATCGCAGGGGGCAGCACAGATACGCAGTATTTT	CASSLIAGGSTDTQYF
TRBD1	21	.	TRBJ1-2	TRBV4-2	TGTGCCAGCAGCCCGAACCCCCGGGACAGGGTTTTATTGGGACAATGGGACCTCCACACCTTC	CASSPNPRDRVLLGQWDLHTF
TRBD1	14	.	TRBJ1-2	TRBV3-1/TRBV3-2	TGTGCCAGCAGCCCGACAGGGGACCACTATGGCTACACCTTC	CASSPTGDHYGYTF
.	15	.	TRBJ1-3	TRBV7-2	TGTGCCAGCAGTTCAACAGTCACCTCTGGAAACACCATATATTTT	CASSSTVTSGNTIYF
.	13	once	TRBJ1-6	TRBV6-1	TGTGCCAGCAGTGAGGTACACAATTCACCCCTCCACTTT	CASSEVHNSPLHF
TRBD1	16	.	TRBJ1-1	TRBV11-2	TGTGCCAGCAGCTCAACTCGACAGGGGTTCGACACTGAAGCTTTCTTT	CASSSTRQGFDTEAFF
.	11	.	TRBJ2-1	TRBV7-2	TGTGCCAGCAGCTTTCGCAATGAGCAGTTCTTC	CASSFRNEQFF
TRBD1	16	.	TRBJ1-5	TRBV24-1	TGTGCCACCAGCCCGGCCCGACAGGGAGGCAATCAGCCCCAGCATTTT	CATSPARQGGNQPQHF
.	14	.	TRBJ1-1	TRBV7-9	TGTGCCAGCAGCTCGGGACTCGTGAACACTGAAGCTTTCTTT	CASSSGLVNTEAFF
TRBD1	13	.	TRBJ1-1	TRBV3-1/TRBV3-2	TGTGCCAGCAGCCTTTCTGGACAGGGGCAAGCTTTCTTT	CASSLSGQGQAFF
.	12	.	TRBJ1-1	TRBV2	TGTGCCAGCAGTGTGTACGGCACTGAAGCTTTCTTT	CASSVYGTEAFF
TRBD1	16	.	TRBJ1-5	TRBV6-2/TRBV6-3	TGTGCCAGCAGTTCTGAAGACAGGGTGCCTAGAATCCGCCAGCATTTT	CASSSEDRVPRIRQHF
.	13	.	TRBJ2-5	TRBV11-3	TGTGCCAGCAGCTTAGGCCCTAGGGAGACCCAGTACTTC	CASSLGPRETQYF
TRBD1	13	.	TRBJ1-2	TRBV6-5	TGTGCCATTCGGACAGGGGGCGTCTATGGCTACACCTTC	CAIRTGGVYGYTF
.	13	.	TRBJ1-2	TRBV6-5	TGTGCCAGCAGCCAACATTATCAGGGCGGCTACACCTTC	CASSQHYQGGYTF
.	14	.	TRBJ1-2	TRBV27	TGTGCCAGCAGACCCCTCGGGCGGGGGAATGGCTACACCTTC	CASRPLGRGNGYTF
.	14	.	TRBJ1-4	TRBV28	TGTGCCAGCAGCCTACAGGGAGGGAATGAAAAACTGTTTTTT	CASSLQGGNEKLFF
.	13	.	TRBJ2-1	TRBV18	TGTGCCAGCTCACGAGTCCTTTACAATGAGCAGTTCTTC	CASSRVLYNEQFF
.	15	.	TRBJ1-1	TRBV11-3	TGTGCCAGCATCCATCGGTACTTTATGAACACTGAAGCTTTCTTT	CASIHRYFMNTEAFF
.	13	.	TRBJ2-2	TRBV11-2	TGTGCCAGCAGTTATACCAGCGCCGGGGAGCTGTTTTTT	CASSYTSAGELFF
TRBD1	14	.	TRBJ1-2	TRBV14	TGTGCCAGCAGCCTCCCGGGACAGAGCTATGGCTACACCTTC	CASSLPGQSYGYTF
TRBD1	15	.	TRBJ1-5	TRBV18	TGTGCCAGCTCCCTCGACAGGGGGCGCGTTCAGCCCCAGCATTTT	CASSLDRGRVQPQHF
.	15	.	TRBJ2-5	TRBV3-1/TRBV3-2	TGTGCCAGCAGCCCCTCAGGCGGGCTGTTAGAGACCCAGTACTTC	CASSPSGGLLETQYF
TRBD1	16	.	TRBJ1-4	TRBV9	TGTGCCAGCAGCTCGGGACAGGGCCGTGCTTCTGAAAAACTGTTTTTT	CASSSGQGRASEKLFF
.	13	once	TRBJ1-5	TRBV30	TGTGCCTGGAGTCAAGGGGGTTTTCAGCCCCAGCATTTT	CAWSQGGFQPQHF